The present T cell receptor beta chain was sequenced within a study of cytomegalovirus exposure and HLA in healthy donors. Germline V gives CDR1 ENHRY, CDR2 SYGVKD. The CDR3 length is 14 residues. V was pared by 3 bases and J by 2 bases, with 2 bases of the junction left unmatched. Repertoires were generated with immunoSEQ multiplex PCR, while TCRdb's copy carries only in-frame clones and drops some. Here the sample spans about 120,000 clones, approximately 90% being singletons. Source material: PBMCs. The chain employs TRBV10-3 and TRBJ2-3; TRBD1 matches at 7 bases. The TCR originated in a woman aged 18-29 years in good health and CMV-seropositive. CDR3: CAISEQGNTDTQYF. The CDR3 DNA reads as TGTGCCATCAGTGAACAGGGGAACACAGATACGCAGTATTTT.